Below, 15 T cell receptor beta chains from the same sample are listed, as sequenced in a study of blood T cell repertoires in COVID-19. Profiled with immunoSEQ multiplex PCR; TCRdb holds only in-frame clones, not every one. Among roughly 100,000 clones listed, around nine tenths were seen once. Sequenced sample: peripheral blood. Receptors originate from a human donor with COVID-19, enrolled during active disease. The donor label of this sample is uncertain.

This chain joins TRBV11-2 and TRBJ1-1; the D is unclear. The germline V gene has CDR1 SGHAT and CDR2 FQNNGV. The germline V and J ends were trimmed by 0 bases and 2 bases, with 16 bases remaining between them. The CDR3 sequence is 17 residues long. Written as DNA, the CDR3 is TGTGCCAGCAGCTTAGATAGGCTCCGACATCTTAACACTGAAGCTTTCTTT. Encoded protein: CASSLDRLRHLNTEAFF. The variable domain in full, with the rest retrieved from reference TRBV11-2 and TRBJ1-1, is EAGVAQSPRYKIIEKRQSVAFWCNPISGHATLYWYQQILGQGPKLLIQFQNNGVVDDSQLPKDRFSAERLKGVDSTLKIQPAKLEDSAVYLCASSLDRLRHLNTEAFFGQGTRLTVV.

The CDR3 bases are TGTGCCAGCACCTGGTCGGGGTCCCCCTCTGGAAACACCATATATTTT. It yields the protein CASTWSGSPSGNTIYF. This chain links TRBV6-6 with TRBJ1-3, with no clear D. With 7 bases removed from V and 0 bases from J, the gap between germline ends came to 16 bases. Germline lookup yields CDR1 MNHNY and CDR2 SVGAGI (reference sequence). The CDR3 length is 16 residues.

The V and J genes are TRBV27 and TRBJ1-1; D is uncertain. Trimming left V 3 bases short and J 7 bases short, with 12 bases between. Germline V gene lookup returns CDR1 MNHEY and CDR2 SMNVEV (reference sequence). The CDR3 covers 13 residues. The CDR3 is CASSFVVNNEAFF. As DNA, the CDR3 is TGTGCCAGCAGTTTTGTAGTCAATAATGAAGCTTTCTTT.

This chain connects TRBV27 to TRBJ1-2, with D tentatively TRBD1 (6 bases). This CDR3 spans 13 amino acids. CDR1 MNHEY and CDR2 SMNVEV come from the germline V gene (reference sequence). The DNA of the CDR3 is TGTGGCTGGGCGGGGGGGCGCGGTTATGGCTACACCTTC. This codes for CGWAGGRGYGYTF.

V gene TRBV19 combines with J gene TRBJ1-1; perhaps TRBD1 as D (6 bases). V dropped 5 bases and J dropped 4 bases, with 17 bases sitting between them. This CDR3 spans 15 amino acids. Per the germline V gene, CDR1 is LNHDA and CDR2 is SQIVND (reference sequence). DNA of the CDR3: TGTGCCAGTAGTGGGCGTGCAGGGGCGGTCACTGAAGCTTTCTTT. Protein: CASSGRAGAVTEAFF.

This sequence joins TRBV7-9 and TRBJ1-5, with D uncertain. This CDR3 has 13 amino acids. V lost 5 bases and J 2 bases, leaving 7 bases between the germline ends. Looked up from germline, CDR1 is SEHNR and CDR2 is FQNEAQ (reference sequence). The CDR3 sequence is CASSLQRNQPQHF. DNA of the CDR3: TGTGCCAGCAGCCTACAGCGCAATCAGCCCCAGCATTTT. Combining the CDR3 with reference TRBV7-9 and TRBJ1-5 gives the whole variable domain DTGVSQNPRHKITKRGQNVTFRCDPISEHNRLYWYRQTLGQGPEFLTYFQNEAQLEKSRLLSDRFSAERPKGSFSTLEIQRTEQGDSAMYLCASSLQRNQPQHFGDGTRLSIL.

This chain uses TRBV3-1 (or the pseudogene TRBV3-2) with TRBJ2-1, with 7 nucleotides matching TRBD1. CDR1 LGHDT and CDR2 YNNKEL come from the germline V gene (reference sequence). This CDR3 spans 14 amino acids. After removal of 4 bases from V and 6 bases from J, the junction contained 6 bases not matched to a gene. CDR3 in DNA: TGTGCCAGCAGCCCCCGGACAGGTACCAATGAGCAGTTCTTC. Its protein is CASSPRTGTNEQFF.

The chain links TRBV19 to TRBJ1-1, with a possible D match to TRBD1 (5 bases). V was cut by 10 bases and J by 4 bases, with 19 bases left in between. The CDR3 is 14 amino acids. CDR1 and CDR2 (germline): LNHDA, SQIVND (reference sequence). CDR3 sequence: CATTLGQSGTEAFF. CDR3 coding DNA: TGTGCCACCACGCTGGGGCAGTCGGGCACTGAAGCTTTCTTT.

The rearrangement links TRBV3-1 (or the pseudogene TRBV3-2) to TRBJ1-5, with 7 nucleotides matching TRBD1. With 2 bases clipped from V and 3 bases from J, the junction kept 4 bases outside the gene matches. Germline lookup yields CDR1 LGHDT and CDR2 YNNKEL (reference sequence). The length of the CDR3 is 15 residues. Here the CDR3 DNA reads TGTGCCAGCAGCCAATTAACAGGGGACAATCAGCCCCAGCATTTT. The encoded protein is CASSQLTGDNQPQHF.

The J gene is TRBJ1-1, the V gene TRBV5-1; D is unresolved. Germline CDR1 and CDR2: SGHRS and YFSETQ. The germline V and J ends were trimmed by 0 bases and 4 bases, with 13 bases remaining between them. The CDR3 covers 15 residues. The DNA for the CDR3 is TGCGCCAGCAGCTTGGGAGCAGAGGTAGGCACTGAAGCTTTCTTT. Protein: CASSLGAEVGTEAFF.

This chain links TRBV6-6 with TRBJ1-1; weak D call: TRBD1 (6 bases). Germline V gene data show CDR1 as MNHNY and CDR2 as SVGAGI (reference sequence). There are 14 residues in the CDR3. The V end lost 6 bases, the J end lost 5 bases, and 16 bases lay between the germline ends. CDR3 sequence: CASSPLGAGTEAFF. The CDR3 region has the DNA TGTGCCAGCAGCCCATTGGGGGCAGGGACTGAAGCTTTCTTT.

The rearrangement uses TRBV19 and TRBJ1-2, with TRBD1 identical over 8 bases. Germline V gene sequence: CDR1 LNHDA, CDR2 SQIVND (reference sequence). The CDR3 totals 15 residues. The V and J ends lost 2 bases and 2 bases, in that order; junction bases with no gene match: 4. CDR3 protein: CASSIKRQGNYGYTF. CDR3 bases: TGTGCCAGTAGTATAAAGAGACAGGGGAACTATGGCTACACCTTC.

The chain couples TRBV21-1 to TRBJ1-1; the table gives TRBD1 as D, unverified against the DNA. TRBV21-1 is a recognized pseudogene. The CDR3 contains 16 residues. Here the CDR3 DNA reads TGTGCCAGCAGCAAAGGCGGCCGGACAGGGAACACTGAAGCTTTCTTT. Residues: CASSKGGRTGNTEAFF.

This chain links TRBV19 with TRBJ1-1, with TRBD1 identical over 8 bases. V dropped 4 bases and J dropped 5; count of bases not matched to a gene: 9. The CDR3 has 15 residues. Germline V gives CDR1 LNHDA, CDR2 SQIVND (reference sequence). The CDR3 DNA reads TGTGCCAGTAGTACCAGAACAGGGGGTAGAACTGAAGCTTTCTTT. This translates into CASSTRTGGRTEAFF. The variable domain in full, with the rest retrieved from reference TRBV19 and TRBJ1-1, is DGGITQSPKYLFRKEGQNVTLSCEQNLNHDAMYWYRQDPGQGLRLIYYSQIVNDFQKGDIAEGYSVSREKKESFPLTVTSAQKNPTAFYLCASSTRTGGRTEAFFGQGTRLTVV.

Comments on this clone: An end of the junction does not agree with germline; a read error may underlie this. The V call is TRBV7-7, the J call TRBJ2-5; TRBD2 agrees at 9 bases. Germline V CDR1 and CDR2: SSHAT, FNYEAQ (reference sequence). The CDR3 consists of 15 residues. CDR3 bases: TGTGCTAGCAGCTTCGAGCTAGCGGGGTGGGAGACCCAGTACTTC. Its protein is CASSFELAGWETQYF.